The clone carrying this T cell receptor (beta chain) has just a few counts. Its antigen remains unknown. This specimen comes from a study of cytomegalovirus exposure and HLA in healthy donors. Both 60 Vbeta primers and 13 Jbeta primers went into the PCR. Assay: immunoSEQ multiplex PCR; the TCRdb copy retains only in-frame clones and omits some. The repertoire consists of approximately 100,000 clones, with roughly 82% occurring once and the leading ten covering approximately 11%. Study-level points and caveats: Cytomegalovirus-associated status was assigned to 164 TCR beta chains.

Trimming took 2 bases from V and 0 from J, leaving 17 bases between them. The CDR3 spans 17 residues. Germline V gene lookup returns CDR1 MGHRA and CDR2 YSYEKL. The chain links TRBV4-1 to TRBJ2-7, with D perhaps TRBD1 (5 bases). Sequencing was carried out using PBMCs. This clonotype was sampled from a man aged 35 to 55 in good health and CMV-seropositive. The CDR3 region has the DNA TGCGCCAGCAGCCAATACCCGAGCGCAGGGAACTCCTACGAGCAGTACTTC. Protein product: CASSQYPSAGNSYEQYF.